Listed below are T cell receptor beta chains from one sample, sequenced in a study of blood T cell repertoires in COVID-19. Sequenced by immunoSEQ multiplex PCR; TCRdb stores in-frame clones only, minus some. The sample includes around 260,000 clones, 88% of them seen just once. Sequenced input: peripheral blood. The receptors come from a man aged 60 to 69 who had recovered from COVID-19. Both conserved end residues are part of each CDR3. The order of the fields is clone size, V gene, D gene, J gene, CDR3 DNA, CDR3 protein. The D gene is left open where the match is weak. Size is omitted from some rows. Given values are once, few, many or a class for expanded clones.

>-|TRBV6-1|-|TRBJ1-2
TGTGCCAGCAGTGAAGTTTCTGGGGGGATCGCTAACTATGGCTACACCTTC
CASSEVSGGIANYGYTF
>-|TRBV12-5|TRBD2|TRBJ2-2
TGTGCTAGTGGCCCAGCGGGGGTAGTGGTCGGGGAGCTGTTTTTT
CASGPAGVVVGELFF
>-|TRBV6-5|TRBD1|TRBJ1-6
TGTGCCAGCAGTTCGTCCGGGACAGACCTTTCACCCCTCCACTTT
CASSSSGTDLSPLHF
>-|TRBV19|-|TRBJ2-4
TGTGCCAGTAGTATAGAACATCCGGGGGTAGCCAAAAACATTCAGTACTTC
CASSIEHPGVAKNIQYF
>-|TRBV6-6|TRBD2|TRBJ2-5
TGTGCCAGCAGACCGAGGGACTATTGGGAAGAGACCCAGTACTTC
CASRPRDYWEETQYF
>-|TRBV2|TRBD1|TRBJ2-5
TGTGCCAGCAGCAAGACAGGGGAAGAGACCCAGTACTTC
CASSKTGEETQYF
>-|TRBV5-1|TRBD2|TRBJ2-5
TGCGCCAGCTGGGATGCGAGCGGGGGGGCCCAAGAGACCCAGTACTTC
CASWDASGGAQETQYF
>once|TRBV19|-|TRBJ2-3
TGTGCCAGTAGCCCCCGTTTTTCAGATACGCAGTATTTT
CASSPRFSDTQYF
>-|TRBV6-1|TRBD2|TRBJ2-2
TGTGCCAGCATGAGCGGGGGGACCAACACCGGGGAGCTGTTTTTT
CASMSGGTNTGELFF
>-|TRBV24-1|-|TRBJ2-5
TGTGCCACCAGTGCCTGGACAGATTTAGAGACCCAGTACTTC
CATSAWTDLETQYF
>-|TRBV28|-|TRBJ2-7
TGTGCCAGCAGGGCACAGGGCCCCTACGAGCAGTACTTC
CASRAQGPYEQYF
>-|TRBV15|TRBD1|TRBJ2-6
TGTGCCACCAGCAGAGATACGGCCAGGGGGTCGTCTGGGGCCAACGTCCTGACTTTC
CATSRDTARGSSGANVLTF